This T cell receptor beta chain stems from a study of control samples from healthy donors and cancer patients. Germline CDR1 reads KGHDR; CDR2 reads SFDVKD. The CDR3 covers 14 residues. V was clipped by 1 base and J by 5 bases; unmatched bases: 3. Sequenced by immunoSEQ multiplex PCR; TCRdb stores in-frame clones only, minus some. Of 150,000 or so clones detected, 93% appear once; the ten largest clones hold more than 5%. Sample: blood. The chain links TRBV24-1 to TRBJ2-5; 7 positions agree with TRBD2. The TCR sequence derives from a man younger than 35 in good health. CDR3 sequence (DNA): TGTGCCACCAGTGATTTCCGGGAGGTCGAGACCCAGTACTTC. Its protein product is CATSDFREVETQYF.